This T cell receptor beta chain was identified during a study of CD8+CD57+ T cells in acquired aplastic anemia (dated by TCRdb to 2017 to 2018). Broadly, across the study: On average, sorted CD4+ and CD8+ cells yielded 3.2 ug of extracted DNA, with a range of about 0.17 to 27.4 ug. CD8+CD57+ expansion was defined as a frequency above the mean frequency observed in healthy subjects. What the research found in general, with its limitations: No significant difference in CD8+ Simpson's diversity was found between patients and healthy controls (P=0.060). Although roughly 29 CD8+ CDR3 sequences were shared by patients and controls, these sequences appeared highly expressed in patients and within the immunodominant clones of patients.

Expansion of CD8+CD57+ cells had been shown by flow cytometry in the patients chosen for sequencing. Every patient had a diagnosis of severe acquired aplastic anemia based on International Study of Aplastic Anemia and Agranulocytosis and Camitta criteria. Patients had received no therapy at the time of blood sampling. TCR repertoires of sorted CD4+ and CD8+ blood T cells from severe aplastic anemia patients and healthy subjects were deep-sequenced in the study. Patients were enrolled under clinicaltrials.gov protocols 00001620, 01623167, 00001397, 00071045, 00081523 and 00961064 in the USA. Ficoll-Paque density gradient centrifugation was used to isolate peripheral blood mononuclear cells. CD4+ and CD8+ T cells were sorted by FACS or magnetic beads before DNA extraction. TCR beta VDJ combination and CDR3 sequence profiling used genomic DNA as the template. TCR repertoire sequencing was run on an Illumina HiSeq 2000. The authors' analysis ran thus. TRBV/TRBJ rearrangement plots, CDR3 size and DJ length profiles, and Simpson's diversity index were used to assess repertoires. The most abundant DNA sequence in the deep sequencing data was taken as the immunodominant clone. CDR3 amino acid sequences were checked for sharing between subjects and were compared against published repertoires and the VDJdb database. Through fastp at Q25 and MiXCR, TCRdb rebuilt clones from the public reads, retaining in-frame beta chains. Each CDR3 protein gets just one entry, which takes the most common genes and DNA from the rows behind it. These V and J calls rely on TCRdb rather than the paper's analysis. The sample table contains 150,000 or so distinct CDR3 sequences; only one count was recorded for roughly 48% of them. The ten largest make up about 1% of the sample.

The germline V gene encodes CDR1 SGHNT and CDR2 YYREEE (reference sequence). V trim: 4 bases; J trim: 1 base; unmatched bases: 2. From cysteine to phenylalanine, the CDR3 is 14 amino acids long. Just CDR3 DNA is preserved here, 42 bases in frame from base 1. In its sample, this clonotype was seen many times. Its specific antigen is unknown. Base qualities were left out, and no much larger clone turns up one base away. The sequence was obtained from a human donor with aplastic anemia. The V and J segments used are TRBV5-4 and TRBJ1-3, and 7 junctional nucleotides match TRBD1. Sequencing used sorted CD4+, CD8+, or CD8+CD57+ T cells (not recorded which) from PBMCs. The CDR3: CASSKDRSGNTIYF. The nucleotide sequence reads TGTGCCAGCAGCAAGGACAGGTCTGGAAACACCATATATTTT.